What follows are 11 T cell receptor beta chains derived from one specimen sequenced in a study of T cell responses to AZD1222 COVID-19 vaccine. The data were produced by immunoSEQ multiplex PCR, yet TCRdb's version contains in-frame clones alone and is incomplete. Of over 85,000 clones in the sample, roughly 90% were seen once. The input for sequencing was peripheral blood, taken on day 0 of AZD1222 vaccination. The receptors originated from an adult in good health.

The gene calls are TRBV27 and TRBJ1-1, with D possibly being TRBD1 (5 bases). The germline V gene has CDR1 MNHEY and CDR2 SMNVEV (reference sequence). The CDR3 length is 14 residues. Trimming removed 3 bases from V and 1 base from J, with 9 bases in between. CDR3 coding DNA: TGTGCCAGCAGTTTTGGGGCTGGGAACACTGAAGCTTTCTTT. Its translation is CASSFGAGNTEAFF.

With respect to this clone: The sample holds other DNA sequences that translate to the same CDR3. The rearrangement uses TRBV11-2 and TRBJ1-2; D uncertain. Trimming took 5 bases from V and 7 from J, leaving 17 bases between them. In germline, CDR1 is SGHAT, CDR2 FQNNGV. The CDR3 totals 14 residues. CDR3 nucleotide sequence: TGTGCCAGCAGCGCACTAGGGCATGGGCCTGGCTACACCTTC. Its translation is CASSALGHGPGYTF.

V is TRBV28 and J is TRBJ1-4; possibly TRBD1 for D (5 bases). CDR1 and CDR2 from the germline V gene are MDHEN and SYDVKM. The CDR3 loop spans 13 amino acids. V was cut by 10 bases and J by 8 bases, with 17 bases left in between. In DNA, the CDR3 is TGTGCCACTAGGGGTGGGGGAGAGGAAAAACTGTTTTTT. Its protein product is CATRGGGEEKLFF.

In regard to this clone: The junction departs from germline at one end; a sequencing error may be responsible. This chain links TRBV20-1 with TRBJ2-1; 8 bases are shared with TRBD2. This CDR3 comprises 13 residues. Germline CDR1 DFQATT, CDR2 SNEGSKA (reference sequence). The CDR3 DNA sequence: TGCAGTGCTAGTCGGGGGGGCTACTATGAGCAGTTCTTC. Translated, it gives CSASRGGYYEQFF.

V is TRBV7-9 and J is TRBJ2-7; no reliable D call. The germline gives CDR1 SEHNR, CDR2 FQNEAQ (reference sequence). The CDR3 has 11 amino acids. The ends were cut back, 5 bases at V and 4 bases at J, with 6 bases in the middle. CDR3 in DNA: TGTGCCAGCAGCCTAGAATACGAGCAGTACTTC. Its translation is CASSLEYEQYF.

To note about this clone: Germline and junction disagree at one end, which may indicate a read error. The chain uses TRBV29-1 and TRBJ1-5; no definite D call. The CDR3 is 13 residues long. Germline CDR1 and CDR2: SQVTM and ANQGSEA. The CDR3 DNA follows: TGCAGCGTTCAAGAGGGTGACAATCAGCCCCAGCATTTT. Protein: CSVQEGDNQPQHF.

The J gene is TRBJ1-1, the V gene TRBV6-2 or TRBV6-3, with D unclear. CDR1 is MNHEY, CDR2 SVGEGT, per germline. The CDR3 loop spans 12 amino acids. V lost 2 bases and J 3 bases, leaving 4 bases between the germline ends. The CDR3 region is CASSYQDTEAFF. CDR3 DNA: TGTGCCAGCAGTTACCAGGACACTGAAGCTTTCTTT.

The V gene is TRBV20-1, the J gene TRBJ1-4; D is perhaps TRBD1 (5 bases). The CDR3 has 10 amino acids. The ends were cut back, 5 bases at V and 11 bases at J, with 9 bases in the middle. Germline V CDR1 and CDR2: DFQATT, SNEGSKA (reference sequence). The CDR3 nucleotides are TGCAGTGCTGCCCGGGACAAACTGTTTTTT. This encodes CSAARDKLFF.

This clone was found once. The chain is built from TRBV27 and TRBJ1-1; D gene uncertain. Germline CDR1 reads MNHEY; CDR2 reads SMNVEV (reference sequence). This CDR3 comprises 13 residues. V gave up 7 bases and J gave up 5 bases, with 14 bases separating them. CDR3 region: CASTSSVATEAFF. CDR3 nucleotide sequence: TGTGCCAGCACCTCCAGCGTAGCGACTGAAGCTTTCTTT.

The V and J genes are TRBV6-5 and TRBJ1-2, with D possibly being TRBD1 (5 bases). Between the trimmed V and J ends, which lost 7 bases and 8 bases, there was a span of 11 bases. CDR1 MNHEY and CDR2 SVGAGI come from the germline V gene. This CDR3 has 11 amino acids. Written as DNA, the CDR3 is TGTGCCAGCACGGGGGGAGGGGGCTACACCTTC. Translation: CASTGGGGYTF.

This chain uses TRBV3-1 (or the pseudogene TRBV3-2) with TRBJ2-1, with D perhaps matching TRBD1 (5 bases). CDR3 length equals 16 residues. The V end was cut by 0 bases, the J end by 9 bases, with 18 bases between. Germline assignment: CDR1 LGHDT and CDR2 YNNKEL (reference sequence). CDR3 residues: CASSQESKARGSEQFF. The CDR3 DNA is TGTGCCAGCAGCCAAGAGTCCAAAGCTAGGGGTAGTGAGCAGTTCTTC.